What follows are 5 T cell receptor beta chains derived from one specimen sequenced in a study of OX40 agonist ivuxolimab in advanced cancers. Library construction relied on the immunoSEQ multiplex PCR assay. The immuneACCESS repertoire file appears here via TCRdb, limited to in-frame rearrangements. These files lack a portion of the clones; in checked studies, under half of the deficit traces to unresolved V genes, and the cause of the others is not known. The sample table records more than 55,000 clones; 70% to 90% of these occur just once. Clones ranked in the top ten supply 0.55% to 0.65% of the sample. Sequenced material: CD4+ or CD8+ T cells sorted from blood, taken in a trial of the OX40 agonist ivuxolimab. These TCRs come from an adult with an advanced solid tumor such as melanoma, head and neck, liver or kidney cancer.

This clone has more than one count but fewer than ten. The chain couples TRBV4-1 to TRBJ2-1; the D is unclear. The ends were cut back, 4 bases at V and 3 bases at J, with 4 bases in the middle. The CDR3 is made up of 12 amino acids. The germline V gene encodes CDR1 MGHRA and CDR2 YSYEKL. The CDR3 region is CASSRDYNEQFF. The CDR3 DNA is TGCGCCAGCAGCCGGGACTACAATGAGCAGTTCTTC.

This clone was counted between two and nine times. The chain carries TRBV5-4 and TRBJ1-2; D remains ambiguous. CDR3 length: 13 residues. V was pared by 0 bases and J by 4 bases, with 7 bases between. Looked up from germline, CDR1 is SGHNT and CDR2 is YYREEE (reference sequence). The DNA for the CDR3 is TGTGCCAGCAGCTTGGATTATATCTATGGCTACACCTTC. Amino acids: CASSLDYIYGYTF.

V is TRBV29-1 and J is TRBJ2-4; D perhaps matches TRBD2 (7 bases). The CDR3 covers 15 residues. V dropped 6 bases and J dropped 7 bases, with 22 bases sitting between them. CDR1 SQVTM and CDR2 ANQGSEA come from the germline V gene. CDR3 nucleotide sequence: TGCAGCGTCTCCCGGGACTCAAAGGGGGGGAACATTCAGTACTTC. It codes for CSVSRDSKGGNIQYF.

V gene TRBV28 combines with J gene TRBJ2-7; 9 bases map to TRBD1. V lost 4 bases, J lost 2 bases, and 6 bases stayed unmatched. Per germline, CDR1 MDHEN and CDR2 SYDVKM. CDR3 length: 15 amino acids. The CDR3 loop reads CASSSTGGLPYEQYF. The DNA for the CDR3 is TGTGCCAGCAGTTCGACAGGGGGGTTACCCTACGAGCAGTACTTC.

The CDR3 bases are TGTGCCAGCAGGGGACAGGGGCGAGGGAATTCACCCCTCCACTTT. Translating it yields CASRGQGRGNSPLHF. The V gene is TRBV27, the J gene TRBJ1-6; TRBD1 agrees at 10 bases. Per germline, CDR1 MNHEY and CDR2 SMNVEV (reference sequence). This CDR3 has 15 amino acids. V gave up 6 bases and J gave up 7 bases; unmatched junction bases: 6.